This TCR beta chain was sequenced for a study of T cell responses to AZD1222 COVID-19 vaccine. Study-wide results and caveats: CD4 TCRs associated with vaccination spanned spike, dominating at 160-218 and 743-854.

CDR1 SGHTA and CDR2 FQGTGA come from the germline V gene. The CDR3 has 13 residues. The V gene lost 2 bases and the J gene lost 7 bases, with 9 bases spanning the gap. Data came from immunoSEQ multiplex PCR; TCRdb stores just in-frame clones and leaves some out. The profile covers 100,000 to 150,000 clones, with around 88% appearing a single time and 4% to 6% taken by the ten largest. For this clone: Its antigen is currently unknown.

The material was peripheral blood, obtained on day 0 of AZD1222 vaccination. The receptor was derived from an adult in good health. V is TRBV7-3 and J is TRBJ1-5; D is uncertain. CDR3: CASSLGQAQPQHF. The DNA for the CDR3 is TGTGCCAGCAGCTTAGGGCAAGCGCAGCCCCAGCATTTT.